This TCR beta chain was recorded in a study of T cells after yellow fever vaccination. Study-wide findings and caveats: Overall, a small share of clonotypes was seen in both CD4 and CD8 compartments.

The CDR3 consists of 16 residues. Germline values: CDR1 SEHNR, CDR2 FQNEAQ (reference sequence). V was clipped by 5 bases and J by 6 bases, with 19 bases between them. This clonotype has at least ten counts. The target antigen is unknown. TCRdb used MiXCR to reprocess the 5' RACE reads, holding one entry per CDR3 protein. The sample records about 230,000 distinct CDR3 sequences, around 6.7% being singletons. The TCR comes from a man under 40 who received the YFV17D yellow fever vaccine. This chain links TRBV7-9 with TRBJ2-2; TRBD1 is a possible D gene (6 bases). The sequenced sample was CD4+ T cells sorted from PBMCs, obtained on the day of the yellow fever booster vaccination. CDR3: CASSPRATGNSGELFF. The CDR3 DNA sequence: TGTGCCAGCAGCCCACGGGCGACAGGAAATTCCGGGGAGCTGTTTTTT.